The 26 T cell receptor beta chains given below trace back to one sample, sequenced in a study of beta chain features in type 1 diabetes. Every isolated RNA sample was fully reverse transcribed, so sequencing captured expressed TCRB transcripts. The table came from immunoSEQ multiplex PCR; TCRdb's copy has only in-frame clones and leaves some out. Seen here are about 290,000 clones, 8% observed once, and the top ten hold 1%. The sequencing sample was made of central memory CD4+ T cells from blood. The source is a young woman in good health.

This clone has more than one count but fewer than ten. The J gene is TRBJ1-5, the V gene TRBV6-5; D is perhaps TRBD1 (5 bases). Germline V gives CDR1 MNHEY, CDR2 SVGAGI. The V end was cut by 0 bases, the J end by 7 bases, with 13 bases between. The CDR3 has 15 residues. The chain's CDR3 is CASSYSSGPGQPQHF. The CDR3 DNA reads as TGTGCCAGCAGTTACTCGTCAGGGCCAGGGCAGCCCCAGCATTTT.

This clone was seen more than once but under ten times. This chain links TRBV7-9 with TRBJ1-2, with TRBD1 matching over 7 bases. The CDR3 runs 16 residues. The V gene's germline CDR1 is SEHNR and CDR2 FQNEAQ (reference sequence). The ends lost 5 bases at V and 4 bases at J; junction bases unmatched: 13. CDR3 residues: CASSKKPGGDGYGYTF. CDR3 nucleotide sequence: TGTGCCAGCAGCAAAAAGCCAGGGGGTGACGGCTATGGCTACACCTTC.

V and J are TRBV18 and TRBJ1-3; D is unclear. The CDR3 runs 13 residues. In germline, CDR1 is KGHSH, CDR2 LQKENI. V lost 3 bases and J 7 bases, leaving 10 bases between the germline ends. DNA for the CDR3: TGTGCCAGCTCACCGGAACAGTGGAACACCATATATTTT. Translating it yields CASSPEQWNTIYF. Full variable domain (remainder filled in from reference TRBV18 and TRBJ1-3): NAGVMQNPRHLVRRRGQEARLRCSPMKGHSHVYWYRQLPEEGLKFMVYLQKENIIDESGMPKERFSAEFPKEGPSILRIQQVVRGDSAAYFCASSPEQWNTIYFGEGSWLTVV.

This clone was seen only a few times. The chain employs TRBV7-9 and TRBJ2-1; D not certain. The CDR3 covers 12 residues. Trimming cost V 5 bases and J 4 bases, with 6 bases left between them. Germline V gene lookup returns CDR1 SEHNR and CDR2 FQNEAQ (reference sequence). In DNA, the CDR3 is TGTGCCAGCAGCCAGACGTACAATGAGCAGTTCTTC. Encoded protein: CASSQTYNEQFF.

This clone was recorded many times. Other nucleotide sequences in the sample specify the same CDR3. The gene calls are TRBV27 and TRBJ1-2; 9 positions agree with TRBD1. The CDR3 is 14 amino acids. Looked up from germline, CDR1 is MNHEY and CDR2 is SMNVEV (reference sequence). The V and J ends lost 3 bases and 5 bases, in that order; junction bases with no gene match: 4. The CDR3 DNA is TGTGCCAGCAGTTTGGACAGGGGAGGATATGGCTACACCTTC. The encoded protein is CASSLDRGGYGYTF.

V is TRBV7-9 and J is TRBJ1-2; the match to TRBD1 covers 7 bases. Trimming removed 4 bases from V and 5 bases from J; junction bases left unmatched: 10. Germline V gene data show CDR1 as SEHNR and CDR2 as FQNEAQ (reference sequence). The CDR3 is 15 residues long. DNA of the CDR3: TGTGCCAGCAGCTACATCACAGGGGAGGGATATGGCTACACCTTC. This encodes CASSYITGEGYGYTF.

Concerning this clone itself: A much larger clone lies a single base off, so this may be a read error. The V call is TRBV11-2, the J call TRBJ1-5; unclear D gene. The germline V gene has CDR1 SGHAT and CDR2 FQNNGV. V lost 1 base and J 2 bases, leaving 6 bases between the germline ends. The CDR3 contains 14 residues. The CDR3 nucleotides read TGTGCCAGCAGCTTAGGGGCAGGCAATCAGCCCCAGCATTTT. Translating it yields CASSLGAGNQPQHF. The full variable domain, with the rest looked up from reference TRBV11-2 and TRBJ1-5, is EAGVAQSPRYKIIEKRQSVAFWCNPISGHATLYWYQQILGQGPKLLIQFQNNGVVDDSQLPKDRFSAERLKGVDSTLKIQPAKLEDSAVYLCASSLGAGNQPQHFGDGTRLSIL.

Only a few counts were recorded for this clone. The chain joins TRBV7-3 to TRBJ1-5; weak D call: TRBD1 (5 bases). Trimming took off 4 bases at V and 7 bases at J, with 11 bases between the two ends. Germline V CDR1 and CDR2: SGHTA, FQGTGA. CDR3 size: 13 residues. The CDR3 bases are TGTGCCAGCAGCTCCCAGGGAGAGCAGCCCCAGCATTTT. Translated: CASSSQGEQPQHF.

At least ten counts were recorded for this clone. The chain recombines TRBV2 with TRBJ1-5, with 8 nucleotides matching TRBD1. The CDR3 runs 16 residues. The germline gives CDR1 SNHLY, CDR2 FYNNEI. V shed 6 bases, J shed 0 bases, and the junction held 7 bases outside the gene matches. Here the CDR3 reads CASSWTGLHSNQPQHF. The CDR3 nucleotides read TGTGCCAGCAGCTGGACAGGGCTGCATAGCAATCAGCCCCAGCATTTT.

There are a few counts of this clone. The genes are TRBV15 and TRBJ1-1; the match to TRBD1 covers 9 bases. This CDR3 is 16 amino acids long. Germline V gene lookup returns CDR1 LNHNV and CDR2 YYDKDF (reference sequence). Losses at the gene ends were 3 bases for V and 11 bases for J; bases not matched to a gene: 16. In DNA, the CDR3 is TGTGCCACCAGCAGCTACGGGACAGGGAGAACTTTAATGGCTTTCTTT. Translated, it gives CATSSYGTGRTLMAFF.

The gene calls are TRBV20-1 and TRBJ1-2; D ambiguous. V shed 4 bases and J shed 5 bases, with 5 bases lying between them. The V gene's germline CDR1 is DFQATT and CDR2 SNEGSKA (reference sequence). The CDR3 contains 10 residues. CDR3 protein: CSAKEYGYTF. The CDR3 nucleotides are TGCAGTGCTAAAGAATATGGCTACACCTTC.

The chain carries TRBV9 and TRBJ1-3, with D unresolved. Germline values: CDR1 SGDLS, CDR2 YYNGEE. CDR3 length: 16 residues. Trimming took off 0 bases at V and 0 bases at J, with 10 bases between the two ends. The DNA of the CDR3 is TGTGCCAGCAGCGTAGAAGCAGGCCACTCTGGAAACACCATATATTTT. Its translation is CASSVEAGHSGNTIYF.

This clone has more than one count but fewer than ten. The gene calls are TRBV6-5 and TRBJ2-5; TRBD2 matches 9 bases. V trimming: 6 bases; J trimming: 7 bases; junction bases outside the gene matches: 9. Germline-derived CDR1 and CDR2 are MNHEY and SVGAGI. CDR3 length equals 14 residues. The CDR3 region has the DNA TGTGCCAGCAGCCTGGCCGGAGCGGGGGGGACCCAGTACTTC. Translating gives CASSLAGAGGTQYF.

V gene TRBV2 combines with J gene TRBJ2-5; D gene uncertain. Germline CDR1 reads SNHLY; CDR2 reads FYNNEI. The CDR3 contains 11 residues. Trimming cost V 10 bases and J 2 bases, with 8 bases left between them. The CDR3 is CATSAQETQYF. As DNA, the CDR3 is TGTGCCACCTCCGCTCAAGAGACCCAGTACTTC. Variable domain in full (rest from reference TRBV2 and TRBJ2-5): EPEVTQTPSHQVTQMGQEVILRCVPISNHLYFYWYRQILGQKVEFLVSFYNNEISEKSEIFDDQFSVERPDGSNFTLKIRSTKLEDSAMYFCATSAQETQYFGPGTRLLVL.

This clone occurred a few times. The genes are TRBV4-3 and TRBJ1-1, with 9 bases lining up with TRBD1. The junction had 6 bases not matched to a gene; V was cut back by 2 bases and J by 5 bases. The CDR3 runs to 15 residues. The germline CDR1 and CDR2 sequences are LGHNA and YSLEER. DNA of the CDR3: TGCGCCAGCAGCCAAATTGAGGACAGGGGAACTGAAGCTTTCTTT. It is translated as CASSQIEDRGTEAFF.

This chain joins TRBV5-1 and TRBJ1-6; D remains ambiguous. The germline CDR1 and CDR2 sequences are SGHRS and YFSETQ. V was shortened by 1 base and J by 1 base, with 6 bases between the two germline ends. The CDR3 has 15 residues. The CDR3 protein is CASSLLGSYNSPLHF. For the CDR3, the DNA is TGCGCCAGCAGCTTGTTGGGATCCTATAATTCACCCCTCCACTTT.

This clone appeared many times. The chain has TRBV10-3 and TRBJ2-7; 7 bases map to TRBD1. The junction had 7 bases not matched to a gene; V was cut back by 6 bases and J by 2 bases. The CDR3 totals 14 residues. Looked up from germline, CDR1 is ENHRY and CDR2 is SYGVKD. CDR3 protein: CAISQSGQAYEQYV. The DNA of the CDR3 is TGTGCCATCAGCCAATCCGGACAGGCCTACGAGCAGTACGTC.

This rearrangement joins TRBV6-5 to TRBJ1-1; 7 bases agree with TRBD1. With 6 bases clipped from V and 5 bases from J, the junction kept 6 bases outside the gene matches. Germline V lookup: CDR1 MNHEY, CDR2 SVGAGI. The CDR3 totals 13 residues. CDR3: CASRQHRGTEAFF. The CDR3 DNA is TGTGCCAGCAGACAACACAGGGGAACTGAAGCTTTCTTT.

This clone appeared many times. The chain couples TRBV2 to TRBJ2-1, with 7 positions matching TRBD1. Germline CDR1 reads SNHLY; CDR2 reads FYNNEI. V was clipped by 8 bases and J by 6 bases; unmatched bases: 4. The CDR3 is 12 residues long. This CDR3 reads CASLRQGNEQFF. The CDR3 DNA reads TGTGCCAGCCTTAGACAGGGCAATGAGCAGTTCTTC.

In this sample, this clone turned up a few times. The rearrangement joins TRBV7-9 to TRBJ1-5; no definite D call. The CDR3 length is 14 residues. V lost 5 bases, J lost 8 bases, and 16 bases lay in between. Germline V gives CDR1 SEHNR, CDR2 FQNEAQ (reference sequence). The CDR3 DNA sequence: TGTGCCAGCAGCCGTGCCGGGATGGCAGAGCCCCAGCATTTT. This codes for CASSRAGMAEPQHF.

Here the CDR3 reads CASSLGDRGKSPLHF. In DNA form, the CDR3 reads TGTGCCAGCAGCTTGGGGGACAGGGGAAAGTCACCCCTCCACTTT. The rearrangement links TRBV5-4 to TRBJ1-6, with 10 nucleotides matching TRBD1. This CDR3 spans 15 amino acids. CDR1 SGHNT and CDR2 YYREEE come from the germline V gene (reference sequence). V dropped 0 bases and J dropped 10; count of bases not matched to a gene: 4.

This clone is labeled medium-sized. The chain has TRBV6-6 and TRBJ2-3, with unresolved D. CDR1 is MNHNY and CDR2 is SVGAGI in the germline V gene (reference sequence). The CDR3 totals 12 residues. V lost 2 bases, J lost 4 bases, and 4 bases lay in between. The CDR3, as DNA: TGTGCCAGCAGTTACGCACCAGATACGCAGTATTTT. Translating gives CASSYAPDTQYF.

This clone was observed many times. The rearrangement links TRBV4-2 to TRBJ2-1; 9 nucleotides line up with TRBD2. Trimming at V came to 4 bases and at J to 4 bases, leaving 5 bases not matched to a gene. This CDR3 contains 15 residues. Germline V gives CDR1 LGHNA, CDR2 YNFKEQ. CDR3 sequence (DNA): TGTGCCAGCAGCCGAGGGAGCGGGGGGTACAATGAGCAGTTCTTC. It translates to CASSRGSGGYNEQFF.

This clone appeared many times. Other DNA sequences from this sample encode an identical CDR3 as well. The chain recombines TRBV5-4 with TRBJ2-3; 12 nucleotides line up with TRBD2. Losses at the gene ends were 3 bases for V and 3 bases for J; bases not matched to a gene: 2. In germline, CDR1 is SGHNT, CDR2 YYREEE (reference sequence). The length of the CDR3 is 15 residues. The CDR3 DNA reads as TGTGCCAGCAGCTGGGGGACTAGCGGGACAGATACGCAGTATTTT. The encoded protein is CASSWGTSGTDTQYF. Complete variable domain (other parts from reference TRBV5-4 and TRBJ2-3): ETGVTQSPTHLIKTRGQQVTLRCSSQSGHNTVSWYQQALGQGPQFIFQYYREEENGRGNFPPRFSGLQFPNYSSELNVNALELDDSALYLCASSWGTSGTDTQYFGPGTRLTVL.

CDR3 DNA: TGTGCCAGCAGTTACTGGGCAGGGGGCGCAGAAACTGAAGCTTTCTTT. Encoded protein: CASSYWAGGAETEAFF. The chain links TRBV6-5 to TRBJ1-1; 8 bases line up with TRBD1. The CDR3 is 16 residues long. The germline V gene encodes CDR1 MNHEY and CDR2 SVGAGI. The trim removed 1 base at V and 5 bases at J, leaving 9 bases unmatched.

This clone was detected only a few times. V is TRBV7-2 and J is TRBJ1-2; perhaps TRBD1 as D (5 bases). Germline CDR1 and CDR2: SGHTA and FQGNSA. The CDR3 spans 13 residues. With 1 base removed from V and 3 bases from J, the gap between germline ends came to 6 bases. CDR3 sequence reads: CASSLGQHYGYTF. In DNA, the CDR3 is TGTGCCAGCAGCTTAGGACAGCACTATGGCTACACCTTC. Using reference TRBV7-2 and TRBJ1-2 for the parts outside the CDR3, the full variable domain is GAGVSQSPSNKVTEKGKDVELRCDPISGHTALYWYRQSLGQGLEFLIYFQGNSAPDKSGLPSDRFSAERTGGSVSTLTIQRTQQEDSAVYLCASSLGQHYGYTFGSGTRLTVV.